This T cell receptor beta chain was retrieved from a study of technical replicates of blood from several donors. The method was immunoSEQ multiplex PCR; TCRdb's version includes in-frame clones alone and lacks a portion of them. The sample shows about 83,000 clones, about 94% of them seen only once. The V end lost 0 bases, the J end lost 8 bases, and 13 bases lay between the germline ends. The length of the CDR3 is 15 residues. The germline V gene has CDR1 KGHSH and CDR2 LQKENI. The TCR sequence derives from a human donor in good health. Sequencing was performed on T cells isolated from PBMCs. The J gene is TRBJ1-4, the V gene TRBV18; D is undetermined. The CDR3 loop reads CASSPPEMRGEKLFF. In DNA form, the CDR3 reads TGTGCCAGCTCACCACCGGAAATGCGCGGAGAAAAACTGTTTTTT.